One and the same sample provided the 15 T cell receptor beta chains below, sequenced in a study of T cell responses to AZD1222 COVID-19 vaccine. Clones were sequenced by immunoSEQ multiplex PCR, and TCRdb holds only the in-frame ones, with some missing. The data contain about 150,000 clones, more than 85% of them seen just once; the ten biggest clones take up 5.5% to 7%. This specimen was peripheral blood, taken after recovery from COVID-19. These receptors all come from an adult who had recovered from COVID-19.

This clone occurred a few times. The CDR3 DNA reads TGTGCCAGCAGTTCTCATGGGGGGTTCGGCTATAATTCACCCCTCCACTTT. Translated: CASSSHGGFGYNSPLHF. The V gene is TRBV11-2, the J gene TRBJ1-6; tentatively, D is TRBD1 (5 bases). The CDR3 spans 17 residues. In germline, CDR1 is SGHAT, CDR2 FQNNGV. V dropped 6 bases and J dropped 3 bases, with 18 bases sitting between them.

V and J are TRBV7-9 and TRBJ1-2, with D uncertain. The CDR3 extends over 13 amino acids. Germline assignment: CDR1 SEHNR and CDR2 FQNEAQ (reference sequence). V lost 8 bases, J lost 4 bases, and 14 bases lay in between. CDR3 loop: CASEQRNLYGYTF. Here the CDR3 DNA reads TGTGCCAGCGAGCAGCGAAACCTCTATGGCTACACCTTC.

The CDR3 DNA reads as TGTGCCATCACCGCGGGGATTCGAGGCACCATATATTTT. It encodes CAITAGIRGTIYF. The rearrangement joins TRBV10-3 to TRBJ1-3; D is undetermined. V was trimmed by 7 bases and J by 9 bases, leaving 16 bases between them. This CDR3 has 13 residues. Germline V lookup: CDR1 ENHRY, CDR2 SYGVKD.

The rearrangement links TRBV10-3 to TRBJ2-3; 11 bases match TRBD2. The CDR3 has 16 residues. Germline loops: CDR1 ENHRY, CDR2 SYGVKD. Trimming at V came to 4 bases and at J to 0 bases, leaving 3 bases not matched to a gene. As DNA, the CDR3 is TGTGCCATCAGTGTAGCGGGAGGGCGAAGCACAGATACGCAGTATTTT. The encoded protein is CAISVAGGRSTDTQYF.

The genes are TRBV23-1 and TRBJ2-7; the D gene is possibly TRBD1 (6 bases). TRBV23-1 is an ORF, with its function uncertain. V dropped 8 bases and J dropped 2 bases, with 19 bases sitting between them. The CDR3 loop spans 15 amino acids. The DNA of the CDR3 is TGCGCCAGCTCGCCTAGGACAGACCACCCCTACGAGCAGTACTTC. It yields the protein CASSPRTDHPYEQYF.

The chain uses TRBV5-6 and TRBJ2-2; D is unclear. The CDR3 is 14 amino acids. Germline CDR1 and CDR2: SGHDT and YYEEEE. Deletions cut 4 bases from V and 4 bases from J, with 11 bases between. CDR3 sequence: CASSPWPVTGELFF. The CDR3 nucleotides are TGTGCCAGCAGCCCCTGGCCAGTCACCGGGGAGCTGTTTTTT.

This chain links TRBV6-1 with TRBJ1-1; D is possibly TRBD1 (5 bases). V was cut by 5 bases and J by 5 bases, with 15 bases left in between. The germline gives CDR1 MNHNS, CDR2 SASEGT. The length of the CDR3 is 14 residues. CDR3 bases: TGTGCCAGCAGTTATGCAGGGTGGGAGACTGAAGCTTTCTTT. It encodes CASSYAGWETEAFF.

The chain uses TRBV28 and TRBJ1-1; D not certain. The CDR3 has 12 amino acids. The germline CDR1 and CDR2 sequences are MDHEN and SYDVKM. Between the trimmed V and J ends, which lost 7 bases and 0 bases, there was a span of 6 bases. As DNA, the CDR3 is TGTGCCAGCAACAGAATGAACACTGAAGCTTTCTTT. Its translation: CASNRMNTEAFF.

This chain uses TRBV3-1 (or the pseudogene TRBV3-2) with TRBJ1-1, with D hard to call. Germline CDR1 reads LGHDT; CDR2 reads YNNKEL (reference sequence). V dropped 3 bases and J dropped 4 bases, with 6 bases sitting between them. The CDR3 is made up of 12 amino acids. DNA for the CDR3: TGTGCCAGCAGCCAGTCGGCCACTGAAGCTTTCTTT. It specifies CASSQSATEAFF.

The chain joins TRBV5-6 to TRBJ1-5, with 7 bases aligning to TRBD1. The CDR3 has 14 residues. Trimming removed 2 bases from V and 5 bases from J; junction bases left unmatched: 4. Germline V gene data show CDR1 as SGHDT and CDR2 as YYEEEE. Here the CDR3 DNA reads TGTGCCAGCAGCTTTGGCACAGGGGATCAGCCCCAGCATTTT. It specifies CASSFGTGDQPQHF.

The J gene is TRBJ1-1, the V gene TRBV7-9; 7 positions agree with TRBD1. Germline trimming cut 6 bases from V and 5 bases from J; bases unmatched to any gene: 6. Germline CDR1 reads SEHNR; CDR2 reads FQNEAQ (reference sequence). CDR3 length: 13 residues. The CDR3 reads CASREGASTEAFF. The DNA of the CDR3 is TGTGCCAGCAGGGAGGGGGCGAGTACTGAAGCTTTCTTT.

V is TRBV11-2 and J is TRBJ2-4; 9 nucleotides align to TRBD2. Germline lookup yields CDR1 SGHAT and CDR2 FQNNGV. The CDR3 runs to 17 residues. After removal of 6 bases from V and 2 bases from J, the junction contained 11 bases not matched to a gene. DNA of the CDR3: TGTGCCAGCAGTCTGCTAGGGCGGGGGGGCCCCAAAAACATTCAGTACTTC. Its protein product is CASSLLGRGGPKNIQYF.

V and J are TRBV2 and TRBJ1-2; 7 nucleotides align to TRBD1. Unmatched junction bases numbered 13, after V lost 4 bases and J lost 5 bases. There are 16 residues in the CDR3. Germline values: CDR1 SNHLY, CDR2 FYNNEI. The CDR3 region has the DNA TGTGCCAGCAGTGGATCCCGAGAAGGGACAGTATATGGCTACACCTTC. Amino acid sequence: CASSGSREGTVYGYTF.

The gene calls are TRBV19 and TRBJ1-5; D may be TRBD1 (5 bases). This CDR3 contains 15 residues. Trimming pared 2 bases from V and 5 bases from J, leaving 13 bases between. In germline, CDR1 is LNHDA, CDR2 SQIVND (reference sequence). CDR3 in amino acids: CASSIRQGRDQPQHF. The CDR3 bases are TGTGCCAGTAGTATACGCCAGGGACGAGATCAGCCCCAGCATTTT.

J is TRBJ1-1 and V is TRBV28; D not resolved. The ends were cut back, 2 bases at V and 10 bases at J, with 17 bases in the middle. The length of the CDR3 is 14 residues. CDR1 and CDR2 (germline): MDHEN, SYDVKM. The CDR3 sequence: CASSLVTRGRTAFF. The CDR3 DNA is TGTGCCAGCAGTTTAGTTACTCGAGGGAGGACAGCTTTCTTT.